The entry below describes one T cell receptor beta chain. No antigen is known for it. The protocol was immunoSEQ multiplex PCR, while the TCRdb copy is restricted to in-frame clones and leaves out a portion. The data hold tens of thousands of clones, with 91% observed a single time. This sample stems from a study of OX40 agonist ivuxolimab in advanced cancers. Study results and caveats: Expanded clones were, on average, more numerous in CD8+ T cells than in CD4+.

The germline gives CDR1 SGHAT, CDR2 FQNNGV. The CDR3 has 18 residues. Losses at the gene ends were 5 bases for V and 6 bases for J; bases not matched to a gene: 18. The starting material was CD4+ or CD8+ T cells sorted from blood, obtained in a trial of the OX40 agonist ivuxolimab. The rearrangement links TRBV11-2 to TRBJ1-5, with 8 bases fitting TRBD1. The TCR comes from an adult with an advanced solid tumor such as melanoma, head and neck, liver or kidney cancer. Here the CDR3 reads CASSRAPRRTGQSQPQHF. Written as DNA, the CDR3 is TGTGCCAGCAGCCGGGCCCCTCGCAGGACAGGGCAGAGTCAGCCCCAGCATTTT.